The present T cell receptor (beta chain) was sequenced within a study of response to subunit inactivated influenza vaccine. Study-level findings and limits: Authors proposed each seasonal influenza vaccination draws in few new T cells.

The CDR3 contains 15 residues. Per germline, CDR1 LGHDT and CDR2 YNNKEL (reference sequence). The V and J ends lost 0 bases and 1 base respectively, with 9 bases between them. TCRdb analysed the RT-PCR reads with MiXCR anew, one entry per CDR3 protein. The sample yields about 190,000 distinct CDR3 sequences, 13% to 15% seen once. A remark on this clonotype: Its antigen is not known.

The chain combines TRBV3-1 with TRBJ2-5; D is ambiguous. This sequence was found in a man in his fifties or sixties who received an inactivated influenza vaccine. The material sequenced was CD8+ T cells sorted from PBMCs, taken roughly 5 days after vaccination. CDR3: CASSQDSAFQETQYF. The CDR3, as DNA: TGTGCCAGCAGCCAAGATAGTGCGTTCCAAGAGACCCAGTACTTC.